The next 21 T cell receptor beta chains were all read from a single sample in a study of spatial heterogeneity in lung cancer. TCRdb analysed the 5' RACE reads with MiXCR anew, one entry per CDR3 protein. Of over a thousand distinct CDR3 sequences detected, about 7% appear once; the ten largest clones hold about 18%. Sample time point: sample taken at primary tumor resection. The specimen was normal lung tissue next to the tumor, collected at surgery. The receptors were sampled from a male donor with early-stage non-small cell lung cancer.

By its share, this clonotype is large. The rearrangement links TRBV6-2 or TRBV6-3 to TRBJ2-7; D might be TRBD1 (5 bases). Germline lookup yields CDR1 MNHEY and CDR2 SVGEGT. The CDR3 runs 12 residues. Trimming removed 5 bases at V and 4 bases at J, with 9 bases between. CDR3 amino acids: CASSRTSYEQYF. The CDR3 DNA is TGTGCCAGCAGTAGGACATCGTACGAGCAGTACTTC.

By sample share, this clonotype is medium-sized. The V gene is TRBV7-9, the J gene TRBJ1-2; 7 positions match TRBD1. The CDR3 runs 13 residues. Germline assignment: CDR1 SEHNR and CDR2 FQNEAQ (reference sequence). Unmatched junction bases numbered 2, after V lost 4 bases and J lost 3 bases. The chain's CDR3 is CASSSGTDYGYTF. The CDR3 DNA reads as TGTGCCAGCAGCTCGGGGACAGACTATGGCTACACCTTC.

Sample share makes this clonotype medium-sized. The rearrangement links TRBV9 to TRBJ1-3; D possibly corresponds to TRBD1 (6 bases). Trimming stripped 3 bases from V and 3 bases from J, with 19 bases between. The CDR3 contains 17 residues. In germline, CDR1 is SGDLS, CDR2 YYNGEE. The chain's CDR3 is CASSEVGDNRGGNTIYF. The CDR3 coding sequence is TGTGCCAGCAGCGAAGTGGGGGACAACCGCGGTGGAAACACCATATATTTT.

The chain uses TRBV12-1 and TRBJ2-7; the table's D call TRBD1 went unverified against the DNA. TRBV12-1 is noted as a pseudogene. The CDR3 runs to 13 residues. DNA of the CDR3: TGTGCCAGCAGTGGACAGGGTGCTTACGAGCAGTACTTC. Translated, it gives CASSGQGAYEQYF.

The chain joins TRBV28 to TRBJ1-5; weak D call: TRBD1 (5 bases). This CDR3 region has 17 residues. Germline values: CDR1 MDHEN, CDR2 SYDVKM. V was trimmed by 1 base and J by 7 bases, leaving 20 bases between them. The CDR3 here is CASSLSRSDSGEQPQHF. DNA for the CDR3: TGTGCCAGCAGTTTATCGCGATCTGACAGCGGTGAGCAGCCCCAGCATTTT. Full variable domain (remainder filled in from reference TRBV28 and TRBJ1-5): DVKVTQSSRYLVKRTGEKVFLECVQDMDHENMFWYRQDPGLGLRLIYFSYDVKMKEKGDIPEGYSVSREKKERFSLILESASTNQTSMYLCASSLSRSDSGEQPQHFGDGTRLSIL.

This clonotype is medium-sized by share. The CDR3: CASQGSAGNEKLFF. CDR3 DNA: TGTGCCTCCCAGGGGTCGGCGGGGAATGAAAAACTGTTTTTT. This chain connects TRBV28 to TRBJ1-4, with D possibly TRBD1 on 6 matching bases. The CDR3 covers 14 residues. Deletions cut 11 bases from V and 5 bases from J, with 18 bases between. Germline assignment: CDR1 MDHEN and CDR2 SYDVKM.

The sample holds many counts of this clonotype. The gene calls are TRBV20-1 and TRBJ1-6, with 9 positions matching TRBD1. The V segment lost 5 bases and the J segment 8 bases; nucleotides outside the gene matches: 16. This CDR3 has 17 amino acids. The germline V gene encodes CDR1 DFQATT and CDR2 SNEGSKA (reference sequence). CDR3 loop: CSAPSPGTGSRDSPLHF. In DNA form, the CDR3 reads TGCAGTGCTCCAAGTCCCGGGACAGGGAGTCGCGATTCACCCCTCCACTTT.

This clonotype is categorized as medium-sized (0.01 to 0.1%). The genes are TRBV5-1 and TRBJ2-2; 7 bases agree with TRBD1. V trimming: 3 bases; J trimming: 2 bases; junction bases outside the gene matches: 7. The CDR3 runs 16 residues. Per germline, CDR1 SGHRS and CDR2 YFSETQ. CDR3 sequence: CASSSPTGANTGELFF. The CDR3 DNA follows: TGCGCCAGCAGCTCACCTACAGGGGCTAACACCGGGGAGCTGTTTTTT.

By its share, this clonotype is large. The chain employs TRBV7-9 and TRBJ2-1; 12 nucleotides agree with TRBD2. V shed 6 bases and J 7 bases; nucleotides not matched to a gene: 7. Per the germline V gene, CDR1 is SEHNR and CDR2 is FQNEAQ (reference sequence). This CDR3 contains 15 residues. Here the CDR3 reads CASSDSLAGGNEQFF. CDR3 DNA sequence: TGTGCCAGCAGTGATTCCCTAGCGGGAGGGAATGAGCAGTTCTTC. Variable domain in full (rest from reference TRBV7-9 and TRBJ2-1): DTGVSQNPRHKITKRGQNVTFRCDPISEHNRLYWYRQTLGQGPEFLTYFQNEAQLEKSRLLSDRFSAERPKGSFSTLEIQRTEQGDSAMYLCASSDSLAGGNEQFFGPGTRLTVL.

By sample fraction, this clonotype is large. The genes are TRBV30 and TRBJ2-3, with D tentatively TRBD2 (6 bases). V shed 8 bases and J shed 6 bases, with 21 bases lying between them. Germline CDR1 and CDR2: GTSNPN and SVGIG (reference sequence). The CDR3 runs 14 residues. CDR3 nucleotide sequence: TGTGCCCCTAGCAGAGGGCGGGGAAAGGATACGCAGTATTTT. As protein: CAPSRGRGKDTQYF.

This clonotype was counted at least ten times. This chain joins TRBV28 and TRBJ1-1; 7 bases line up with TRBD1. The ends lost 5 bases at V and 0 bases at J; junction bases unmatched: 6. The germline CDR1 and CDR2 sequences are MDHEN and SYDVKM. The CDR3 is made up of 15 amino acids. CDR3 residues: CASSPTGAMNTEAFF. CDR3 sequence (DNA): TGTGCCAGCAGTCCAACAGGGGCCATGAACACTGAAGCTTTCTTT.

The CDR3 loop reads CASSQVLGSKFF. The CDR3 coding sequence is TGTGCCAGCAGCCAAGTCCTCGGAAGCAAGTTCTTC. The rearrangement links TRBV14 to TRBJ2-1; no definite D call. The germline V gene has CDR1 SGHDN and CDR2 FVKESK. CDR3 length: 12 residues. Trimming removed 1 base at V and 14 bases at J, with 12 bases between.

Judged by abundance, this clonotype is large. CDR3 DNA: TGTGCCAGCAGTGACCTTACGGGAGGAACGGGAGATACGCAGTATTTT. Its translation: CASSDLTGGTGDTQYF. This chain uses TRBV2 with TRBJ2-3; 7 bases agree with TRBD2. V shed 3 bases, J shed 5 bases, and the junction held 11 bases outside the gene matches. Looked up from germline, CDR1 is SNHLY and CDR2 is FYNNEI. This CDR3 is built from 16 residues. The entire variable domain, with the rest obtained from reference TRBV2 and TRBJ2-3, is as follows: EPEVTQTPSHQVTQMGQEVILRCVPISNHLYFYWYRQILGQKVEFLVSFYNNEISEKSEIFDDQFSVERPDGSNFTLKIRSTKLEDSAMYFCASSDLTGGTGDTQYFGPGTRLTVL.

This clonotype is deemed medium-sized. The chain combines TRBV27 with TRBJ1-2; TRBD1 matches 7 bases. The CDR3 loop spans 13 amino acids. Germline V gene data show CDR1 as MNHEY and CDR2 as SMNVEV (reference sequence). Trimming removed 8 bases from V and 8 bases from J; junction bases left unmatched: 11. Written as DNA, the CDR3 is TGTGCCAGCTGCTTCTGGGACAGCGACGGCTACACCTTC. Translation gives CASCFWDSDGYTF.

J is TRBJ2-1 and V is TRBV10-3; 8 bases are shared with TRBD2. Germline V gene lookup returns CDR1 ENHRY and CDR2 SYGVKD. The trim removed 5 bases at V and 6 bases at J, leaving 15 bases unmatched. The CDR3 is 17 residues long. CDR3 amino acids: CAISYGEGLAGANEQFF. The CDR3 DNA is TGTGCCATCAGTTATGGGGAAGGGCTAGCGGGTGCCAATGAGCAGTTCTTC.

By sample fraction, this clonotype is medium-sized. The rearrangement joins TRBV30 to TRBJ1-6; the D is unclear. Germline CDR1 and CDR2: GTSNPN and SVGIG (reference sequence). V lost 5 bases, J lost 11 bases, and 16 bases lay in between. This CDR3 comprises 13 residues. CDR3 sequence reads: CAWDGQAGPPLHF. CDR3 coding DNA: TGTGCCTGGGACGGGCAGGCAGGACCACCCCTCCACTTT.

By frequency in the sample, this clonotype is medium-sized (0.01 to 0.1%). The V call is TRBV2, the J call TRBJ2-1, with 8 bases aligning to TRBD1. Trimming cost V 10 bases and J 8 bases; bases outside gene matches: 13. The CDR3 is made up of 14 amino acids. The germline gives CDR1 SNHLY, CDR2 FYNNEI. The CDR3 bases are TGTGCCACCACTATCCGGACAGGGCCCGATGAGCAGTTCTTC. Translated: CATTIRTGPDEQFF.

Sample share makes this clonotype medium-sized. The chain has TRBV18 and TRBJ2-7; TRBD1 matches at 9 bases. The junction had 4 bases not matched to a gene; V was cut back by 0 bases and J by 1 base. Germline lookup yields CDR1 KGHSH and CDR2 LQKENI. The CDR3 is 16 residues long. This CDR3 is CASSPPGTGPSYEQYF. The CDR3 DNA reads TGTGCCAGCTCACCACCGGGGACAGGGCCATCCTACGAGCAGTACTTC.

CDR3 sequence (DNA): TGTGCCAGCAGTTTGTCTCACACGGCCTATGGCTACACCTTC. Its protein is CASSLSHTAYGYTF. This rearrangement joins TRBV27 to TRBJ1-2; D is undetermined. Germline CDR1 reads MNHEY; CDR2 reads SMNVEV (reference sequence). With 3 bases removed from V and 4 bases from J, the gap between germline ends came to 12 bases. The CDR3 is made up of 14 amino acids.

A few counts support this clonotype. The CDR3 sequence: CATSDLGSFQETQYF. The CDR3 DNA is TGTGCCACCAGTGATTTAGGTTCGTTTCAAGAGACCCAGTACTTC. V usage is TRBV24-1 and J usage is TRBJ2-5; no reliable D call. The CDR3 is 15 residues long. V was trimmed by 1 base and J by 2 bases, leaving 10 bases between them. CDR1 and CDR2 from the germline V gene are KGHDR and SFDVKD.

This clonotype occurred many times. The chain links TRBV7-3 to TRBJ1-5; 7 nucleotides agree with TRBD1. The junction had 10 bases not matched to a gene; V was cut back by 7 bases and J by 4 bases. CDR1 and CDR2 (germline): SGHTA, FQGTGA. The length of the CDR3 is 15 residues. CDR3 region: CASTSKRGRNQPQHF. The CDR3 DNA follows: TGTGCCAGCACCTCCAAAAGGGGGCGGAATCAGCCCCAGCATTTT. Combining the CDR3 with reference TRBV7-3 and TRBJ1-5 gives the whole variable domain GAGVSQTPSNKVTEKGKYVELRCDPISGHTALYWYRQSLGQGPEFLIYFQGTGAADDSGLPNDRFFAVRPEGSVSTLKIQRTERGDSAVYLCASTSKRGRNQPQHFGDGTRLSIL.